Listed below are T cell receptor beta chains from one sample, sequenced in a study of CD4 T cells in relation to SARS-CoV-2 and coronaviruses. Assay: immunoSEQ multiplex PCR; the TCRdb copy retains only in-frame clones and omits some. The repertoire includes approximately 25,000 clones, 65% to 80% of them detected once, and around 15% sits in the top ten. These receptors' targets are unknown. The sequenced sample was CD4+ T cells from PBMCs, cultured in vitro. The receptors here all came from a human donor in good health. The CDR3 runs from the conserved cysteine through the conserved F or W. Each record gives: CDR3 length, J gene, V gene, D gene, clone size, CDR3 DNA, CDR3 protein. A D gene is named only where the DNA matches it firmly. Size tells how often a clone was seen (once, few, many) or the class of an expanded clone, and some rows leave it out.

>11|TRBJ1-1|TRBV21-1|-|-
TGTGCCAGCCGAGCCATCACTGAAGCTTTCTTT
CASRAITEAFF
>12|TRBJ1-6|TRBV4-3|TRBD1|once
TGCGCCAGCGGACAGGGTAGGGGACCCCTCCACTTT
CASGQGRGPLHF
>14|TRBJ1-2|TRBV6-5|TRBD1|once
TGTGCCAGCAGTTCCACGGGACAGGGGTATGGCTACACCTTC
CASSSTGQGYGYTF
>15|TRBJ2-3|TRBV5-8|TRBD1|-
TGTGCCAGCAGCTTGGACGGACAGGGCCCAGATACGCAGTATTTT
CASSLDGQGPDTQYF
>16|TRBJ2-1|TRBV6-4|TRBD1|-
TGTGCCAGCAGTGACACCGCCCAGGGGGACTACAATGAGCAGTTCTTC
CASSDTAQGDYNEQFF
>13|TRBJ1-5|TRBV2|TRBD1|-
TGTGCCAGCTGCGGACAGGGTGATCAGCCCCAGCATTTT
CASCGQGDQPQHF
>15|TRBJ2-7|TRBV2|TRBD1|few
TGTGCCAGCAGTGAGATAAGAGGACAGGCCCTCGAGCAGTACTTC
CASSEIRGQALEQYF
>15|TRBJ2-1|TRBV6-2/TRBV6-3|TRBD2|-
TGTGCCAGCAGCTCCTTCGGCGGGGGGGGAAATGAGCAGTTCTTC
CASSSFGGGGNEQFF
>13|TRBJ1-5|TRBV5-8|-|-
TGTGCCAGCAGCTTACGGAGCAATCAGCCCCAGCATTTT
CASSLRSNQPQHF
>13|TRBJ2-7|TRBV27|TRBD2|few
TGTGCCAGCCGCCGGGAGGGGCAGGGTGAGCAGTACTTC
CASRREGQGEQYF